This record covers a single T cell receptor (beta chain). Antigen unknown. Germline V lookup: CDR1 SGHTA, CDR2 FQGTGA. Germline trimming cut 4 bases from V and 2 bases from J; bases unmatched to any gene: 5. The CDR3 runs to 16 residues. The data stem from a study of post-analysis software for immune sequencing data. Study information: Several disease courses (relapsing-remitting, secondary progressive and progressive-relapsing) of multiple sclerosis were included.

General study results and limits: Comparison of patients with controls showed roughly five TRBV segments more frequent in patients, TRBV5-6, TRBV5-1 and TRBV20-1 among them. Controls' normalized Chao1 diversity significantly exceeded that of multiple sclerosis patients.

Sequencing libraries made from TCR beta cDNA carried unique molecular identifiers. Each CDR3 protein is one row after TCRdb ran MiXCR on the PCR reads. Of some 890,000 distinct CDR3 sequences detected, approximately 53% appear once; the ten largest clones hold roughly 4.4%. This sequence originates from a girl under 18 with multiple sclerosis. This sequence joins TRBV7-3 and TRBJ2-2; 9 bases match TRBD2. The sequencing input was blood. The CDR3 nucleotides read TGTGCCAGCAGCTCCGTAGCGGGGGAAAACACCGGGGAGCTGTTTTTT. Its translation: CASSSVAGENTGELFF.